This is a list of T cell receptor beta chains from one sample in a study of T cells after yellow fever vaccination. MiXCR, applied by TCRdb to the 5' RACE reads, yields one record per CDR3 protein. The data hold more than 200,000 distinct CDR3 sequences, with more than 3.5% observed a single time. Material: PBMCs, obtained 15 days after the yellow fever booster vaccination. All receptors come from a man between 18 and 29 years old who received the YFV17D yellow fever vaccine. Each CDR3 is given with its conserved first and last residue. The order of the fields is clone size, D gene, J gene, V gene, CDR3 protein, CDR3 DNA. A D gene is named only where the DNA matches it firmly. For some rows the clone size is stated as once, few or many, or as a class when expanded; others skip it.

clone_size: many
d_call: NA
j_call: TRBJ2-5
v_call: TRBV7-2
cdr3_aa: CATRLGLGRLRQETQYF
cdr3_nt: TGTGCCACCCGCCTGGGGTTGGGGCGGCTACGTCAAGAGACCCAGTACTTC

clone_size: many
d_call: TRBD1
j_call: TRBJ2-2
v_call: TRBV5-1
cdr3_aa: CASSLGDSFFGELFF
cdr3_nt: TGCGCCAGCAGCTTGGGGGACAGTTTTTTCGGGGAGCTGTTTTTT

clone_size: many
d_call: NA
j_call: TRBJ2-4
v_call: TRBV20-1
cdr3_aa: CSEHGDGKNIQYF
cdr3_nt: TGCAGTGAGCATGGGGATGGCAAAAACATTCAGTACTTC

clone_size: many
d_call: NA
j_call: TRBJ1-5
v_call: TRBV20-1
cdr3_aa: CSAPPAYSNQPQHF
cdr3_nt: TGCAGTGCCCCGCCTGCTTATAGCAATCAGCCCCAGCATTTT

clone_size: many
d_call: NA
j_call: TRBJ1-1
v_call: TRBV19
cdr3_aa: CASSILEGGGTEAFF
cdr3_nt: TGTGCCAGTAGTATATTGGAGGGAGGAGGCACTGAAGCTTTCTTT

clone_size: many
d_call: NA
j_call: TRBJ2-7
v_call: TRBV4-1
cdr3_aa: CASSQVSPAGSRYEQYF
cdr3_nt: TGCGCCAGCAGCCAAGTCAGTCCGGCGGGTTCTCGATACGAGCAGTACTTC

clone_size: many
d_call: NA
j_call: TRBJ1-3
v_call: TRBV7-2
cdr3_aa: CASSLSAVVGNTIYF
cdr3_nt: TGTGCCAGCAGCTTATCAGCTGTGGTGGGAAACACCATATATTTT

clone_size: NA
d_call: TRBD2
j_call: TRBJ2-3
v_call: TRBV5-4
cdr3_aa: CASRNQAGRRTDTQYF
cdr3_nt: TGTGCCAGCAGGAATCAAGCGGGGAGGCGCACAGATACGCAGTATTTT

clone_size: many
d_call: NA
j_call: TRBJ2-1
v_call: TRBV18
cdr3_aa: CASSPSVLNEQFF
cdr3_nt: TGTGCCAGCTCACCTAGCGTGTTAAATGAGCAGTTCTTC

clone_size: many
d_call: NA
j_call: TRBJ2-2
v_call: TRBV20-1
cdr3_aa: CSARDLATRTNTGELFF
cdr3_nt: TGCAGTGCTAGAGATCTGGCTACCCGAACGAACACCGGGGAGCTGTTTTTT

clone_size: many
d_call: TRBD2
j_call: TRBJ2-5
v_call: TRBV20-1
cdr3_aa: CSASGTSGGRGETQYF
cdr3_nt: TGCAGTGCTAGTGGGACTAGCGGGGGGCGGGGAGAGACCCAGTACTTC

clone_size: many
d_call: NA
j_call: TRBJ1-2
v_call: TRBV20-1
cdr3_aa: CSARPDSYYGYTF
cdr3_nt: TGCAGTGCTAGACCAGACAGCTACTATGGCTACACCTTC

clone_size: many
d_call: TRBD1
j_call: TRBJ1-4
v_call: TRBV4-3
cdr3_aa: CASSPGRGHEEKLFF
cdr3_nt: TGCGCCAGCAGCCCAGGGAGGGGGCACGAGGAAAAACTGTTTTTT

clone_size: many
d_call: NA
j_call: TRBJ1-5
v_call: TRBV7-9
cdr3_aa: CAGGGGNQPQHF
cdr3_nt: TGTGCCGGGGGGGGCGGGAATCAGCCCCAGCATTTT

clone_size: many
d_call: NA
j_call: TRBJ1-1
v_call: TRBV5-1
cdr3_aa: CASSLLIAENTEAFF
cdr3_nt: TGCGCCAGCAGCTTACTCATAGCAGAGAACACTGAAGCTTTCTTT

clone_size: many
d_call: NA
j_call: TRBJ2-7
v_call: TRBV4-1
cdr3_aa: CASSQDVAGRNEQYF
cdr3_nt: TGCGCCAGCAGCCAAGATGTGGCGGGAAGGAACGAGCAGTACTTC

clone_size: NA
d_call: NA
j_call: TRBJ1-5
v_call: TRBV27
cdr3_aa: CASSFTGMLNQPQHF
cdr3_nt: TGTGCCAGCAGCTTTACAGGGATGCTCAATCAGCCCCAGCATTTT

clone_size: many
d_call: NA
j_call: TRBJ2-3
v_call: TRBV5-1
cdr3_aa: CASTWHGQQGTQYF
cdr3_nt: TGCGCCAGCACGTGGCATGGCCAACAGGGAACGCAGTATTTT

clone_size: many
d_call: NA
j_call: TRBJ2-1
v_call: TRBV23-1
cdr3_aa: CASSSGGDEQFF
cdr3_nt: TGCGCCAGCAGTTCGGGGGGCGATGAGCAGTTCTTC

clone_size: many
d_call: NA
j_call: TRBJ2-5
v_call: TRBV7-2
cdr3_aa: CASRFKGPQETQYF
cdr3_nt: TGTGCCAGCAGGTTCAAGGGGCCTCAAGAGACCCAGTACTTC

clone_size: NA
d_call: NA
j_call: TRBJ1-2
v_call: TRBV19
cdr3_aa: CASSPPSPAWGNGYTF
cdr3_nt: TGTGCCAGTAGTCCCCCCTCTCCGGCGTGGGGGAATGGCTACACCTTC

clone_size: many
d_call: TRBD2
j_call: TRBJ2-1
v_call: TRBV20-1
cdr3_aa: CSARTSGGTREQFF
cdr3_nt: TGCAGTGCTAGGACTAGCGGGGGTACCCGGGAGCAGTTCTTC

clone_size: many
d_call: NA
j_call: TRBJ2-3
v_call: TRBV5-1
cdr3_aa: CASSGSAGMGTDTQYF
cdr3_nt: TGCGCCAGCAGCGGTTCAGCAGGGATGGGCACAGATACGCAGTATTTT

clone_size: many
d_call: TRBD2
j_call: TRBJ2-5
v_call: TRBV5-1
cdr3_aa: CASSRTSVEETQYF
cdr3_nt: TGCGCCAGCAGCCGGACTAGCGTTGAAGAGACCCAGTACTTC

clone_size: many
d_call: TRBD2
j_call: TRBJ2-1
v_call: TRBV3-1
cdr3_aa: CASSHLAGLNEQFF
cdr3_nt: TGTGCCAGCAGCCACCTAGCGGGGCTCAATGAGCAGTTCTTC

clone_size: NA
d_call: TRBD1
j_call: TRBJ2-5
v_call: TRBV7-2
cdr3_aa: CASSPDRGYETQYF
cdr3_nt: TGTGCCAGCAGCCCCGACAGGGGGTATGAGACCCAGTACTTC

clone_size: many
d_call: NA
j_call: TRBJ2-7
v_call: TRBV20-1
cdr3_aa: CSASTGAYEQYF
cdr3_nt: TGCAGTGCTAGCACCGGAGCCTACGAGCAGTACTTC

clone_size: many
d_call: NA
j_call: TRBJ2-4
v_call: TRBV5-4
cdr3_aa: CASSLRPLAKNIQYF
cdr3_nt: TGTGCCAGCAGCTTAAGGCCTTTAGCCAAAAACATTCAGTACTTC

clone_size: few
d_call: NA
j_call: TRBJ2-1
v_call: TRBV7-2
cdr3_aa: CASSSGGLDEQFF
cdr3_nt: TGTGCCAGCAGCTCCGGGGGACTGGATGAGCAGTTCTTC

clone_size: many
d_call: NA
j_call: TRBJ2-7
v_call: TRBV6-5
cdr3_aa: CASSYSGQTYEQYF
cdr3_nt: TGTGCCAGCAGTTACTCAGGACAAACCTACGAGCAGTACTTC

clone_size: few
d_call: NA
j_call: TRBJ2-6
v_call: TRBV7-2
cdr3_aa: CANRGALLSGANVLTF
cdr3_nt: TGTGCCAACCGGGGGGCACTACTCTCTGGGGCCAACGTCCTGACTTTC

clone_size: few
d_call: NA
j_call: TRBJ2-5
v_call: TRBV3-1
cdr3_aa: CASSQDWGGRETQYF
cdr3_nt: TGTGCCAGCAGCCAAGATTGGGGGGGCCGAGAGACCCAGTACTTC

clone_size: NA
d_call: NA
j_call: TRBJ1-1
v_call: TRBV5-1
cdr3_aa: CASRQGTMNTEAFF
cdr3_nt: TGCGCCAGCAGGCAGGGGACCATGAACACTGAAGCTTTCTTT

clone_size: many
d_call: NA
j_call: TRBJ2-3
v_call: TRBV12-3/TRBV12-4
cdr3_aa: CASSRSSSDTQYF
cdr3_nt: TGTGCCAGCAGTCGGTCTAGCTCCGATACGCAGTATTTT

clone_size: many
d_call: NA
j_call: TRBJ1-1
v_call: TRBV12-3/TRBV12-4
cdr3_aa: CASSLDGERNTEAFF
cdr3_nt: TGTGCCAGCAGTTTAGATGGGGAGAGAAACACTGAAGCTTTCTTT

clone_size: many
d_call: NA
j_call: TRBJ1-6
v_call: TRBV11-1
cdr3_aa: CASSTRASSYNSPLHF
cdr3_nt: TGTGCCAGCAGCACCAGAGCGAGCTCCTATAATTCACCCCTCCACTTT

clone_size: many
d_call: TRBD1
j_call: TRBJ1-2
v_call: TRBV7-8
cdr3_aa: CASSFRQAGTGLNYGYTF
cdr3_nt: TGTGCCAGCAGCTTCCGCCAGGCGGGGACAGGACTTAACTATGGCTACACCTTC

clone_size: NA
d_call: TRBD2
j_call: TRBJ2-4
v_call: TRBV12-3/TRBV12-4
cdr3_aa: CASSLGDGRVDIQYF
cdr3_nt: TGTGCCAGCAGTTTAGGGGACGGGAGGGTAGACATTCAGTACTTC

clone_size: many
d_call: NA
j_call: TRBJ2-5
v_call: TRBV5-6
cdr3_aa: CASSFNEETQYF
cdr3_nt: TGTGCCAGCAGCTTCAACGAAGAGACCCAGTACTTC

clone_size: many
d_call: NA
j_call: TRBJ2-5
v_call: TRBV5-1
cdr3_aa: CASVPGTGQETQYF
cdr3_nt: TGCGCCAGCGTTCCGGGAACGGGTCAAGAGACCCAGTACTTC

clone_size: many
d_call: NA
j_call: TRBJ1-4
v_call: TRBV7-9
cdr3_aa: CASSLLGQFNEKLFF
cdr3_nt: TGTGCCAGCAGCTTGTTGGGGCAGTTTAATGAAAAACTGTTTTTT

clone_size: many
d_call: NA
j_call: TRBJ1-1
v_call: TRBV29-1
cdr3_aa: CSVMVMNTEAFF
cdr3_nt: TGCAGCGTTATGGTGATGAACACTGAAGCTTTCTTT

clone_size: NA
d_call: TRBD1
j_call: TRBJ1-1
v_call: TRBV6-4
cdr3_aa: CASSDTDRGTEAFF
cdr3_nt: TGTGCCAGCAGTGACACGGACAGGGGCACTGAAGCTTTCTTT

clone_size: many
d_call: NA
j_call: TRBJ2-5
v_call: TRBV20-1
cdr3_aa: CSAPRNPGKETQYF
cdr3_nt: TGCAGTGCCCCTAGAAACCCCGGGAAAGAGACCCAGTACTTC

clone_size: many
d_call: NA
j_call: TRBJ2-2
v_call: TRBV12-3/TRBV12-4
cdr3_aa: CASRPQGPGELFF
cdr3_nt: TGTGCCAGCAGGCCCCAGGGACCCGGGGAGCTGTTTTTT

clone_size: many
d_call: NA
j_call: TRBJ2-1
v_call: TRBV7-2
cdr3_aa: CASSLGRGQLDEQFF
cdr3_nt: TGTGCCAGCAGCTTAGGTCGGGGACAACTCGATGAGCAGTTCTTC

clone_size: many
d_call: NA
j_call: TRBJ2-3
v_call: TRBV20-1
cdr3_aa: CSARDRDTQYF
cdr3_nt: TGCAGTGCTAGAGATCGCGATACGCAGTATTTT

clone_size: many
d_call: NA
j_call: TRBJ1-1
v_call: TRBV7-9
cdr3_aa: CASSLGARGDTEAFF
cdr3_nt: TGTGCCAGCAGCTTAGGGGCCCGGGGGGACACTGAAGCTTTCTTT

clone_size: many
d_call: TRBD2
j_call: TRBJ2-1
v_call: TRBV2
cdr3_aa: CASREGGGAVHEQFF
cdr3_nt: TGTGCCAGCAGGGAAGGCGGGGGGGCTGTCCATGAGCAGTTCTTC

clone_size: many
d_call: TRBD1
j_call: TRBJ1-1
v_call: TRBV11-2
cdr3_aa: CASSTHRGRNTEAFF
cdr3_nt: TGTGCCAGCAGCACGCACAGGGGGCGGAACACTGAAGCTTTCTTT

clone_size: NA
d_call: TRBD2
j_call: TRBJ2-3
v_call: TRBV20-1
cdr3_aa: CSASMISGGLTTDTQYF
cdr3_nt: TGCAGTGCCTCCATGATTAGCGGGGGGCTTACTACAGATACGCAGTATTTT

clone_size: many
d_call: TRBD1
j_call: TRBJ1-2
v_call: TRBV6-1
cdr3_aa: CASSEAQGFYYGYTF
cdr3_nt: TGTGCCAGCAGTGAAGCACAGGGGTTTTACTATGGCTACACCTTC

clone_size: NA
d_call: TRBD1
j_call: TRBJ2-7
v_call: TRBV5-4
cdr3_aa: CASSLGGTGGYEQYF
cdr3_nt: TGTGCCAGCAGCTTGGGGGGAACAGGGGGCTACGAGCAGTACTTC

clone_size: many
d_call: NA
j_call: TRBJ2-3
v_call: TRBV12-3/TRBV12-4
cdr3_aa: CASSFANTQYF
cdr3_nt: TGTGCCAGCAGTTTCGCGAATACGCAGTATTTT

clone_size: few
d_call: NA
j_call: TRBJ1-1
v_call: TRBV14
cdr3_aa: CASSQDPSTEAFF
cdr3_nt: TGTGCCAGCAGCCAAGATCCGAGCACTGAAGCTTTCTTT